Below, 14 T cell receptor beta chains from the same sample are listed, as sequenced in a study of OX40 agonist ivuxolimab in advanced cancers. The repertoire was sequenced with immunoSEQ multiplex PCR; TCRdb's copy has only in-frame clones and lacks some. The sample has tens of thousands of clones, about 90% seen once; the top ten hold about 0.31%. The material sequenced was CD4+ or CD8+ T cells sorted from blood, taken in a trial of the OX40 agonist ivuxolimab. The receptors here all came from an adult with an advanced solid tumor such as melanoma, head and neck, liver or kidney cancer.

The chain has TRBV7-8 and TRBJ2-7; D is uncertain. The length of the CDR3 is 17 residues. Per germline, CDR1 SGHVS and CDR2 FQNEAQ. The ends were cut back, 0 bases at V and 3 bases at J, with 18 bases in the middle. CDR3: CASSLASRPLGGYEQYF. CDR3 nucleotides: TGTGCCAGCAGCTTAGCGAGCAGGCCCCTGGGTGGCTACGAGCAGTACTTC.

This sequence joins TRBV19 and TRBJ2-7; D may be TRBD2 (5 bases). The CDR3 extends over 14 amino acids. Looked up from germline, CDR1 is LNHDA and CDR2 is SQIVND (reference sequence). The ends were cut back, 4 bases at V and 1 base at J, with 11 bases in the middle. The CDR3 DNA reads TGTGCCAGTAGTAGAGTAGCGAAGTCCTACGAGCAGTACTTC. Translated, it gives CASSRVAKSYEQYF.

This clone has a single count. The chain combines TRBV28 with TRBJ2-3; weak D call: TRBD2 (6 bases). This CDR3 has 15 residues. V was clipped by 2 bases and J by 0 bases, with 9 bases between them. CDR1 MDHEN and CDR2 SYDVKM come from the germline V gene. The CDR3 loop reads CASSLTGTSTDTQYF. The CDR3 bases are TGTGCCAGCAGTTTAACCGGGACTAGCACAGATACGCAGTATTTT.

The V and J genes are TRBV6-6 and TRBJ2-5; 9 positions match TRBD2. The CDR3 is made up of 15 amino acids. Germline V gene data show CDR1 as MNHNY and CDR2 as SVGAGI (reference sequence). Unmatched junction bases numbered 13, after V lost 6 bases and J lost 8 bases. The CDR3: CASRAGTSKGRTQYF. DNA for the CDR3: TGTGCCAGCAGGGCCGGGACTAGCAAGGGTAGAACCCAGTACTTC.

The CDR3 protein is CASSEYPQGVYEQYF. The CDR3 DNA follows: TGTGCCAGCAGTGAATACCCACAGGGCGTCTACGAGCAGTACTTC. The rearrangement joins TRBV2 to TRBJ2-7; D is possibly TRBD1 (6 bases). This CDR3 comprises 15 residues. Germline V gene lookup returns CDR1 SNHLY and CDR2 FYNNEI. Trimming left V 2 bases short and J 3 bases short, with 14 bases between. Looking up the rest from reference TRBV2 and TRBJ2-7 gives the full variable domain: EPEVTQTPSHQVTQMGQEVILRCVPISNHLYFYWYRQILGQKVEFLVSFYNNEISEKSEIFDDQFSVERPDGSNFTLKIRSTKLEDSAMYFCASSEYPQGVYEQYFGPGTRLTVT.

J is TRBJ2-5 and V is TRBV5-1; D is possibly TRBD1 (5 bases). Germline CDR1 and CDR2: SGHRS and YFSETQ. Deletions cut 2 bases from V and 1 base from J, with 12 bases between. CDR3 length: 15 residues. CDR3 region: CASSFPQGPQETQYF. The CDR3, as DNA: TGCGCCAGCAGCTTTCCGCAGGGCCCCCAAGAGACCCAGTACTTC. The whole variable domain, remainder taken from reference TRBV5-1 and TRBJ2-5, is KAGVTQTPRYLIKTRGQQVTLSCSPISGHRSVSWYQQTPGQGLQFLFEYFSETQRNKGNFPGRFSGRQFSNSRSEMNVSTLELGDSALYLCASSFPQGPQETQYFGPGTRLLVL.

This clone was seen only once. The genes are TRBV19 and TRBJ1-3; 9 nucleotides agree with TRBD1. Germline V gene data show CDR1 as LNHDA and CDR2 as SQIVND (reference sequence). The CDR3 runs to 16 residues. Germline trimming cut 9 bases from V and 4 bases from J; bases unmatched to any gene: 13. The CDR3 DNA reads as TGTGCCAGCCGACCGCCGGGACAGGGAAGAGGAAACACCATATATTTT. This sequence encodes CASRPPGQGRGNTIYF.

The sample holds one count of this clone. This chain connects TRBV9 to TRBJ1-1, with D possibly matching TRBD1 (5 bases). V was pared by 4 bases and J by 1 base, with 20 bases between. Germline loops: CDR1 SGDLS, CDR2 YYNGEE. CDR3 size: 17 residues. CDR3 in DNA: TGTGCCAGCAGCCCGTTCAGGGCAGCGAACCAGAACACTGAAGCTTTCTTT. Amino acid sequence: CASSPFRAANQNTEAFF.

The chain employs TRBV19 and TRBJ1-2; 9 bases map to TRBD1. This CDR3 comprises 15 residues. CDR1 and CDR2 from the germline V gene are LNHDA and SQIVND (reference sequence). Unmatched junction bases numbered 8, after V lost 5 bases and J lost 4 bases. The CDR3 here is CASSLTGGSFYGYTF. For the CDR3, the DNA is TGTGCCAGTAGTCTTACAGGGGGCTCCTTCTATGGCTACACCTTC.

V is TRBV29-1 and J is TRBJ2-1, with TRBD1 as a possible D gene (5 bases). CDR3 length equals 13 residues. Germline V lookup: CDR1 SQVTM, CDR2 ANQGSEA. The V gene lost 7 bases and the J gene lost 4 bases, with 14 bases spanning the gap. The CDR3 DNA is TGCAGCGCTGCAAGGACAAATTACAATGAGCAGTTCTTC. This gives the protein CSAARTNYNEQFF.

This chain uses TRBV5-4 with TRBJ2-5; tentatively, D is TRBD1 (5 bases). Trimming took 1 base from V and 7 from J, leaving 11 bases between them. The CDR3 runs to 13 residues. CDR1 and CDR2 from the germline V gene are SGHNT and YYREEE (reference sequence). CDR3 DNA: TGTGCCAGCAGCTTGAGGGGCCGAGGGACCCAGTACTTC. Protein: CASSLRGRGTQYF.

The CDR3 loop reads CASTSGSGSYNEQFF. The CDR3 DNA follows: TGTGCCAGCACTAGCGGGAGTGGTTCCTACAATGAGCAGTTCTTC. This chain connects TRBV27 to TRBJ2-1; TRBD2 agrees at 10 bases. The V segment lost 7 bases and the J segment 1 base; nucleotides outside the gene matches: 4. The CDR3 is 15 amino acids. Germline V CDR1 and CDR2: MNHEY, SMNVEV (reference sequence).

The chain employs TRBV11-2 and TRBJ2-7; tentatively, D is TRBD1 or TRBD2 (5 bases each). The CDR3 has 13 amino acids. Trimming took 6 bases from V and 5 from J, leaving 14 bases between them. CDR1 is SGHAT, CDR2 FQNNGV, per germline. CDR3 region: CASSSGTRHEQYF. CDR3 nucleotide sequence: TGTGCCAGCAGTTCCGGGACGAGGCACGAGCAGTACTTC.

CDR3 sequence (DNA): TGCGCCAGCAGTGAGTTACCCGGGACTAGCGGGCGAGGCCCGCTCAATGAGCAGTTCTTC. Protein: CASSELPGTSGRGPLNEQFF. The chain joins TRBV10-1 to TRBJ2-1; 12 positions agree with TRBD2. The CDR3 has 20 residues. CDR1 is WNHNN, CDR2 SYGVQD, per germline (reference sequence). J gave up 6 bases and V 1 base, and 16 bases lay outside the gene matches.